This T cell receptor (beta chain) was obtained from a study of shared T cell receptors in the human thymus. Germline CDR1 reads SEHNR; CDR2 reads FQNEAQ (reference sequence). This CDR3 spans 15 amino acids. V lost 4 bases and J lost 4; bases outside the gene matches: 6. Method: immunoSEQ multiplex PCR; TCRdb's copy keeps in-frame clones and lacks some. The table shows about 540,000 clones, with around 82% occurring only once. This sample also appeared in a second study, on human thymus T cells. From that report: Unrelated individuals reportedly shared highly overlapping thymic TCR repertoires.

Sequenced sample: thymocytes. This rearrangement joins TRBV7-9 to TRBJ2-1; 8 bases match TRBD2. This clonotype was sampled from a boy in the first two years of life with a congenital heart defect. This CDR3 is CASSSGLGEYNEQFF. In DNA form, the CDR3 reads TGTGCCAGCAGCTCGGGACTAGGCGAGTACAATGAGCAGTTCTTC.